What follows is one TCR beta chain and its context. The protocol was immunoSEQ multiplex PCR, while the TCRdb copy is restricted to in-frame clones and leaves out a portion. The table records 90,000 to 130,000 clones, almost 85% of them present only once. The entry originates in a study of control samples from healthy donors and cancer patients. This CDR3 has 12 residues. Germline lookup yields CDR1 SGHVS and CDR2 FQNEAQ. Trimming stripped 1 base from V and 10 bases from J, with 7 bases between. The chain employs TRBV7-8 and TRBJ1-4; D is uncertain. This sequence originates from a young man in good health. Material for sequencing was blood. CDR3 nucleotide sequence: TGTGCCAGCAGCTTAGTATTAGGAAAACTGTTTTTT. Translating gives CASSLVLGKLFF.